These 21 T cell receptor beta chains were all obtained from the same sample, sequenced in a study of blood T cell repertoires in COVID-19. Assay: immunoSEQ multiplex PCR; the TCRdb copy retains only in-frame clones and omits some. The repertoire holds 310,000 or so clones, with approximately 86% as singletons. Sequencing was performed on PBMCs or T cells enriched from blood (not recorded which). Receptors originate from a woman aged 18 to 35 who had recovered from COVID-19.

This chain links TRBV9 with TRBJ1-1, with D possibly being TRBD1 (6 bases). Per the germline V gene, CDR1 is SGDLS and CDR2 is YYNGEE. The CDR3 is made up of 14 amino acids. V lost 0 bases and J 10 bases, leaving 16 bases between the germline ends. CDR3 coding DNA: TGTGCCAGCAGCGTAGATCAAGGGCAGGGGTCAGCTTTCTTT. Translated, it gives CASSVDQGQGSAFF. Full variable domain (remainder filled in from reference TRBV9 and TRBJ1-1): DSGVTQTPKHLITATGQRVTLRCSPRSGDLSVYWYQQSLDQGLQFLIQYYNGEERAKGNILERFSAQQFPDLHSELNLSSLELGDSALYFCASSVDQGQGSAFFGQGTRLTVV.

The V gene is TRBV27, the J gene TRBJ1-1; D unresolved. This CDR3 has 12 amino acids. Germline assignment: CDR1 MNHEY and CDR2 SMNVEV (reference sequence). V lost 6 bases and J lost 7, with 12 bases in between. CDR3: CASSPPGLEAFF. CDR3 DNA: TGTGCCAGCAGCCCCCCGGGTCTTGAAGCTTTCTTT.

The CDR3 protein is CASSYSGTGIFSEAFF. The CDR3 DNA follows: TGTGCCAGCAGTTACTCTGGGACAGGGATTTTCTCTGAAGCTTTCTTT. J is TRBJ1-1 and V is TRBV6-2 or TRBV6-3, with 9 bases fitting TRBD1. The V gene end was trimmed by 0 bases and the J gene end by 6 bases; junction bases not matched to a gene: 8. Germline CDR1 reads MNHEY; CDR2 reads SVGEGT. The CDR3 extends over 16 amino acids.

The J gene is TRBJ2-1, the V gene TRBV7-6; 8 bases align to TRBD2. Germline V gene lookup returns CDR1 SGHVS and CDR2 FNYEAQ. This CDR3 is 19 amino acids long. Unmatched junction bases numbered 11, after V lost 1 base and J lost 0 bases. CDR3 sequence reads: CASSLELAGTGSSYNEQFF. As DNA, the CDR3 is TGTGCCAGCAGCTTAGAGCTAGCGGGCACTGGGAGCTCCTACAATGAGCAGTTCTTC.

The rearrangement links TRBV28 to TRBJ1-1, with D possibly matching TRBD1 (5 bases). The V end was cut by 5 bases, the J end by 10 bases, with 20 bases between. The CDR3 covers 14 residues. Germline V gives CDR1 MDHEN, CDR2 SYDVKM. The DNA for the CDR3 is TGTGCCAGCAGTATCACTGGACTGGGGGGGATAGCTTTCTTT. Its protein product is CASSITGLGGIAFF. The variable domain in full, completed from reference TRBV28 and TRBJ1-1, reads DVKVTQSSRYLVKRTGEKVFLECVQDMDHENMFWYRQDPGLGLRLIYFSYDVKMKEKGDIPEGYSVSREKKERFSLILESASTNQTSMYLCASSITGLGGIAFFGQGTRLTVV.

CDR3: CASSYSGTSGQETQYF. The CDR3 nucleotides are TGTGCCAGCAGTTACTCCGGGACTAGCGGCCAAGAGACCCAGTACTTC. The chain joins TRBV6-2 or TRBV6-3 to TRBJ2-5; 11 nucleotides agree with TRBD2. The length of the CDR3 is 16 residues. V trimming: 0 bases; J trimming: 1 base; junction bases outside the gene matches: 1. CDR1 and CDR2 (germline): MNHEY, SVGEGT.

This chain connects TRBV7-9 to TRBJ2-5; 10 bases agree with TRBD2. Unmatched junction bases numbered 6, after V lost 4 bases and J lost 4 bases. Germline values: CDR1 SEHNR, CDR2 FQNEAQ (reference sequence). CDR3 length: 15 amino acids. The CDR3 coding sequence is TGTGCCAGCAGCTCAATAGCGGGAGGCGGAGAGACCCAGTACTTC. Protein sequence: CASSSIAGGGETQYF.

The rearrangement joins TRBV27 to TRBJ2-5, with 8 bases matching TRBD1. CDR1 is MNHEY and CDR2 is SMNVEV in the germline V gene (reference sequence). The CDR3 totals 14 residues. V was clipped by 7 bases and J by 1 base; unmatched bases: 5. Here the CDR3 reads CASNRRGPQETQYF. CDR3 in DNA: TGTGCCAGCAATCGCAGGGGGCCCCAAGAGACCCAGTACTTC.

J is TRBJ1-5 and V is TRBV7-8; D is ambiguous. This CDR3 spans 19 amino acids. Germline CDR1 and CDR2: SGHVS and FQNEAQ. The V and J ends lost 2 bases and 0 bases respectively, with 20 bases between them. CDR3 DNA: TGTGCCAGCAGCTTATACGGCCGGATTACTGAGGATAGCAATCAGCCCCAGCATTTT. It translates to CASSLYGRITEDSNQPQHF.

The CDR3 reads CASSYPGQGGTEAFF. The DNA of the CDR3 is TGTGCCAGCAGTTACCCGGGGCAGGGGGGCACTGAAGCTTTCTTT. The chain joins TRBV6-5 to TRBJ1-1; 7 bases match TRBD1. V was clipped by 2 bases and J by 4 bases; unmatched bases: 7. The V gene's germline CDR1 is MNHEY and CDR2 SVGAGI. CDR3 length equals 15 residues.

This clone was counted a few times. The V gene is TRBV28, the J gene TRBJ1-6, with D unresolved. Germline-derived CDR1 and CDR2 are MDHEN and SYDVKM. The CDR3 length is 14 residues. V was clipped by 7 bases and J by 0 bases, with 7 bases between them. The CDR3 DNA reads TGTGCCAGCACCGTGAGCTCCTATAATTCACCCCTCCACTTT. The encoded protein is CASTVSSYNSPLHF.

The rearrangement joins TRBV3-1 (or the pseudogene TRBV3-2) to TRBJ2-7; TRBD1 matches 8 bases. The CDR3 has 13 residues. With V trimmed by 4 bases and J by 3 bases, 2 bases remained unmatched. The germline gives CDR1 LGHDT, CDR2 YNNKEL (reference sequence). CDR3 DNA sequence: TGTGCCAGCAGCCCCACAGGGGGCTACGAGCAGTACTTC. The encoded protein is CASSPTGGYEQYF.

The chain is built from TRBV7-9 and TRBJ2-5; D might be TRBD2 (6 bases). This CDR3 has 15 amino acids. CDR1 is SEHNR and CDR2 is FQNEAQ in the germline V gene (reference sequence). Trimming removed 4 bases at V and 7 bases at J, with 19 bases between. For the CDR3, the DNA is TGTGCCAGCAGCTCCTTGGGGGGTGCCGGAGGGACCCAGTACTTC. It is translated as CASSSLGGAGGTQYF.

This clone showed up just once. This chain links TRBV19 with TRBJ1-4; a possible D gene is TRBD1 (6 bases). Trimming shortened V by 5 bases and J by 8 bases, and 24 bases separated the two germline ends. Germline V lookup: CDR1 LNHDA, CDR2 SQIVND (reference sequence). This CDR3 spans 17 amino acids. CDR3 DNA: TGTGCCAGTAGTTCTAGGAGGCAACAGGGCGCGGTCGAAAAACTGTTTTTT. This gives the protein CASSSRRQQGAVEKLFF.

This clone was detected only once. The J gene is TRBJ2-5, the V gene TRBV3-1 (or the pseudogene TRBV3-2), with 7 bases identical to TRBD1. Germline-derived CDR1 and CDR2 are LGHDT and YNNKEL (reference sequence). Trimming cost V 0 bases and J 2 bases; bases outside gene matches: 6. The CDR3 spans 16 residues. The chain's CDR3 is CASSQDPGGGQETQYF. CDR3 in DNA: TGTGCCAGCAGCCAAGATCCAGGGGGTGGACAAGAGACCCAGTACTTC.

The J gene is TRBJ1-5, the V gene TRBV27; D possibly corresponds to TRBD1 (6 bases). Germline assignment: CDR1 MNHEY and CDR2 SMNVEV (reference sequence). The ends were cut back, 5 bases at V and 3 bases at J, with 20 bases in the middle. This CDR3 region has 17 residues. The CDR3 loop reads CASSPRPPGVLNQPQHF. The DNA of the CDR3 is TGTGCCAGCAGTCCAAGGCCCCCAGGGGTCCTCAATCAGCCCCAGCATTTT.

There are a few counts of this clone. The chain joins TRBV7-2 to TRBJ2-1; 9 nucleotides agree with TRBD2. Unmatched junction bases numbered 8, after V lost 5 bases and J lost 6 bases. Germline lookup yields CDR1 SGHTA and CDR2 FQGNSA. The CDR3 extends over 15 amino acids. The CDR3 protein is CASSLGGLAVNEQFF. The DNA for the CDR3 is TGTGCCAGCAGCCTGGGGGGACTAGCAGTCAATGAGCAGTTCTTC.

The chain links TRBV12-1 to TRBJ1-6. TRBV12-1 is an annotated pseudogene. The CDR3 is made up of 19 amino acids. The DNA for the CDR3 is TGTGCCAGCAGCCTTACGGGGAGGGGCTTGAGCTCCTATAATTCACCCCTCCACTTT. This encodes CASSLTGRGLSSYNSPLHF.

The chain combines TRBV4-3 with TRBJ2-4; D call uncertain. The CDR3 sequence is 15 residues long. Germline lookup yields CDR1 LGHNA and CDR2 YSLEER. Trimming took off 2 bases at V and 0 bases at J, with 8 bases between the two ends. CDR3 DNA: TGCGCCAGCAGCCAATTATTTCTAGCCAAAAACATTCAGTACTTC. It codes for CASSQLFLAKNIQYF.

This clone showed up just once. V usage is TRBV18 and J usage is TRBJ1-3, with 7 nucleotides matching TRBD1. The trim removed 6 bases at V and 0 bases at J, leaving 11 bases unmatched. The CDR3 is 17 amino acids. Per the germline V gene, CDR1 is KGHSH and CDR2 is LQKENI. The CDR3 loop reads CASSPQTGDSSGNTIYF. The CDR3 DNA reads TGTGCCAGCTCTCCCCAAACAGGGGACAGCTCTGGAAACACCATATATTTT.

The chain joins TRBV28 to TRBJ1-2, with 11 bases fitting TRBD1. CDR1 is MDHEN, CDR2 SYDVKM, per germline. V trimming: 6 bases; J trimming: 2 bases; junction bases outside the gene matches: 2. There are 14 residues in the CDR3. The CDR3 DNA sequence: TGTGCCAGCAGGGACAGGGGGCCGAACTATGGCTACACCTTC. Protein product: CASRDRGPNYGYTF.